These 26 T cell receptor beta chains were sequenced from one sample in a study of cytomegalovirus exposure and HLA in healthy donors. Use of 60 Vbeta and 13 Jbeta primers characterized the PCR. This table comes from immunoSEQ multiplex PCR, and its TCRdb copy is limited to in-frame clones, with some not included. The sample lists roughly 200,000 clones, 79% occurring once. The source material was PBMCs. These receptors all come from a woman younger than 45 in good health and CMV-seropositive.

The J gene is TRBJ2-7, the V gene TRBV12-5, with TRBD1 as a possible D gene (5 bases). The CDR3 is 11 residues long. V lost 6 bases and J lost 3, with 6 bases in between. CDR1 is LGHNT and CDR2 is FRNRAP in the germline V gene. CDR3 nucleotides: TGTGCTAGTGGCAGGGTCTACGAGCAGTACTTC. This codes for CASGRVYEQYF.

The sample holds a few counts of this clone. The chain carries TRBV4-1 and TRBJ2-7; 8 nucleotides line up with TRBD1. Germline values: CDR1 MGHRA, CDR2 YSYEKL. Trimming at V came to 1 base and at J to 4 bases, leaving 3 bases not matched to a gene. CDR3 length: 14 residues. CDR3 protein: CASSQAGGEYEQYF. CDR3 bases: TGCGCCAGCAGCCAAGCAGGGGGCGAGTACGAGCAGTACTTC.

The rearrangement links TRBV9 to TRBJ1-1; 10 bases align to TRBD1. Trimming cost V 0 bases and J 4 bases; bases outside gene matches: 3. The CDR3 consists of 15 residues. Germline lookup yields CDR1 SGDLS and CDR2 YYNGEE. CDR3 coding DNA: TGTGCCAGCAGCGTAGCCGGGACAGGGGCCACTGAAGCTTTCTTT. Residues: CASSVAGTGATEAFF.

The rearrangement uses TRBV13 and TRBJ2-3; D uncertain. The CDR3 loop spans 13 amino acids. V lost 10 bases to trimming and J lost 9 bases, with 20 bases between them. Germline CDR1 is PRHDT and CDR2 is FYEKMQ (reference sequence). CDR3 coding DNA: TGTGCCATGACCGGGTCCCCGTCCGGGACGCAGTATTTT. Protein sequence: CAMTGSPSGTQYF.

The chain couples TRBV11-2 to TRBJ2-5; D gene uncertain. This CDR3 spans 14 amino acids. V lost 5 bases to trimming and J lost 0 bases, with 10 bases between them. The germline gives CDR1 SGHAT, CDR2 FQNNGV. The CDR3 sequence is CASSQIGYQETQYF. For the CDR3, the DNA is TGTGCCAGCAGCCAAATCGGGTACCAAGAGACCCAGTACTTC.

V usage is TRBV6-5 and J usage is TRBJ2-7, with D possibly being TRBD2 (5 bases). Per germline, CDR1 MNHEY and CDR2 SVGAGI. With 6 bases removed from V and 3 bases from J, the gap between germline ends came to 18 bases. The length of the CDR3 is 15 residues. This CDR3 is CASRRGLRSLYEQYF. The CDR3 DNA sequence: TGTGCCAGCAGACGCGGACTCCGCAGTCTCTACGAGCAGTACTTC.

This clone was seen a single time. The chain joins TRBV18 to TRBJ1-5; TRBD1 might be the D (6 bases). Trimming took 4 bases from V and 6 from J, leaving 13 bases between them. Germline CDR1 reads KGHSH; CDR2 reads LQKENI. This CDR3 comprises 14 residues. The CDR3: CASSQGGGGQPQHF. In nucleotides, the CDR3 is TGTGCCAGCTCACAGGGCGGGGGCGGTCAGCCCCAGCATTTT.

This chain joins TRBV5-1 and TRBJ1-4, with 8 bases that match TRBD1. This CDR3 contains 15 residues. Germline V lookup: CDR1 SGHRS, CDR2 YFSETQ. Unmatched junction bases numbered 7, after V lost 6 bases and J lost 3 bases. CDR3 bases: TGCGCCAGCACGGTCGGACAGGGCGCTAATGAAAAACTGTTTTTT. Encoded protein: CASTVGQGANEKLFF. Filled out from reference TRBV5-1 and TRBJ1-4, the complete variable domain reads KAGVTQTPRYLIKTRGQQVTLSCSPISGHRSVSWYQQTPGQGLQFLFEYFSETQRNKGNFPGRFSGRQFSNSRSEMNVSTLELGDSALYLCASTVGQGANEKLFFGSGTQLSVL.

The CDR3 DNA sequence: TGTGCCAGCAGTGACAAGTTAGCCGACCGAAGAAATATTGGAGAGACCCAGTACTTC. Its protein product is CASSDKLADRRNIGETQYF. The chain recombines TRBV6-4 with TRBJ2-5, with unresolved D. Deletions cut 2 bases from V and 4 bases from J, with 26 bases between. The CDR3 consists of 19 residues. Germline-derived CDR1 and CDR2 are MRHNA and SNTAGT.

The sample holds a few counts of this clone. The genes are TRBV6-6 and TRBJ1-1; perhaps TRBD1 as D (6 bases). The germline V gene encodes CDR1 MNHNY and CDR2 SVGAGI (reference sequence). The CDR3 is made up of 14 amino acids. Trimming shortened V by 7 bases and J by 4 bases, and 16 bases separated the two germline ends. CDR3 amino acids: CASTGQQHTTEAFF. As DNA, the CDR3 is TGTGCCAGCACCGGACAGCAGCATACCACTGAAGCTTTCTTT.

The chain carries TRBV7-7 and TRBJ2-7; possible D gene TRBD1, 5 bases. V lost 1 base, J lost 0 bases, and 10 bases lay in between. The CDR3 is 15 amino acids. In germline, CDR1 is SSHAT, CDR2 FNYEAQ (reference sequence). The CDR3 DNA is TGTGCCAGCAGCTTAGGGCAGGGAATCTCCTACGAGCAGTACTTC. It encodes CASSLGQGISYEQYF.

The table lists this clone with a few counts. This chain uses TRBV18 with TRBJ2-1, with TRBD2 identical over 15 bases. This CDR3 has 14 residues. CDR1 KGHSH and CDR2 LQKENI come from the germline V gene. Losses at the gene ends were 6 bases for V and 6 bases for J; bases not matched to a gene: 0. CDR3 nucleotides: TGTGCCAGCTCGGGACTAGCGGGGGGCAATGAGCAGTTCTTC. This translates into CASSGLAGGNEQFF.

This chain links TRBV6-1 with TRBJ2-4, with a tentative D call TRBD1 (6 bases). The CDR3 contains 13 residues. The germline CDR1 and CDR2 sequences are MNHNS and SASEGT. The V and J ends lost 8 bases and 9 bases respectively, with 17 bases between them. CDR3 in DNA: TGTGCCAGCTATTGGACAGATCGAGGCATTCAGTACTTC. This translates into CASYWTDRGIQYF.

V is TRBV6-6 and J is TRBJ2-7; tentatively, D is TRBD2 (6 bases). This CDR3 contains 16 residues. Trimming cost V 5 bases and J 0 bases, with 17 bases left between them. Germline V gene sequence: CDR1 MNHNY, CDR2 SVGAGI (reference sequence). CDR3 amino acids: CASSPQPSGDSYEQYF. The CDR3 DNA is TGTGCCAGCAGTCCCCAGCCCTCGGGGGACTCCTACGAGCAGTACTTC.

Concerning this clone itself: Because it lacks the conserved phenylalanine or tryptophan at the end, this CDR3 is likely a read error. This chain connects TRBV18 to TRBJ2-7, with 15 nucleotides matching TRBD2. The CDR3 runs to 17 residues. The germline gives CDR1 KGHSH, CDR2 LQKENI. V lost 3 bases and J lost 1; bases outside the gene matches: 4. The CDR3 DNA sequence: TGTGCCAGCTCACCGGGACTAGCGGGAGGCCGGTCCTACGAGCAGTACCTC. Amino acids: CASSPGLAGGRSYEQYL.

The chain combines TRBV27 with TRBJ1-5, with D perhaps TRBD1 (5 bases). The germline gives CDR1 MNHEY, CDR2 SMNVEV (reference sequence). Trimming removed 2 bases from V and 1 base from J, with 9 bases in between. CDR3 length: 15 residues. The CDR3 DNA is TGTGCCAGCAGTTTAACGGGGGGAAGCAATCAGCCCCAGCATTTT. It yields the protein CASSLTGGSNQPQHF.

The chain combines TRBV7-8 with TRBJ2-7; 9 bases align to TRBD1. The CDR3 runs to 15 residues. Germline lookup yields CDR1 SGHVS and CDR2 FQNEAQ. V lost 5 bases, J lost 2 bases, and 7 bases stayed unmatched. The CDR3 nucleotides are TGTGCCAGCAGCGAACCGGGACAGGGACCCTACGAGCAGTACTTC. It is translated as CASSEPGQGPYEQYF.

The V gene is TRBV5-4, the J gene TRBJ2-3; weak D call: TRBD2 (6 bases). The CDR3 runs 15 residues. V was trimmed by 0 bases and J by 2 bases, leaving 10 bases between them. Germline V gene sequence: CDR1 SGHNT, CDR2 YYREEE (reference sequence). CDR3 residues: CASSLVGGLTDTQYF. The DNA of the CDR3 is TGTGCCAGCAGCTTGGTCGGGGGACTCACAGATACGCAGTATTTT.

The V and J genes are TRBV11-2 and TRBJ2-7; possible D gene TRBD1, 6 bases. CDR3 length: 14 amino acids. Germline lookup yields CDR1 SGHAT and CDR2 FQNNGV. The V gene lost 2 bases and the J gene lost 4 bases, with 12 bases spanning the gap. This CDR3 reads CASSLQGTQYEQYF. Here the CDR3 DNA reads TGTGCCAGCAGCTTACAGGGGACCCAATACGAGCAGTACTTC. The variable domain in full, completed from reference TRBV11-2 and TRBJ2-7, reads EAGVAQSPRYKIIEKRQSVAFWCNPISGHATLYWYQQILGQGPKLLIQFQNNGVVDDSQLPKDRFSAERLKGVDSTLKIQPAKLEDSAVYLCASSLQGTQYEQYFGPGTRLTVT.

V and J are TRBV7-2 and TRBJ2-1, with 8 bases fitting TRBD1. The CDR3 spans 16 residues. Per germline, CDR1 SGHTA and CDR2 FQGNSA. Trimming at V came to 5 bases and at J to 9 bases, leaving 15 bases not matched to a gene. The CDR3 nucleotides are TGTGCCAGCAGCCAGGTGGGGCAGGGGGCCGATGGTGAGCAGTTCTTC. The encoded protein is CASSQVGQGADGEQFF.

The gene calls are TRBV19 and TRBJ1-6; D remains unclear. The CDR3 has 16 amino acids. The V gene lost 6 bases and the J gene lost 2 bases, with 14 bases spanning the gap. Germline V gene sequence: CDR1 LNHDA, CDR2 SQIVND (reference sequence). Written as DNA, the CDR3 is TGTGCCAGTAGCAGGACTGAGAGGACCTATAATTCACCCCTCCACTTT. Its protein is CASSRTERTYNSPLHF.

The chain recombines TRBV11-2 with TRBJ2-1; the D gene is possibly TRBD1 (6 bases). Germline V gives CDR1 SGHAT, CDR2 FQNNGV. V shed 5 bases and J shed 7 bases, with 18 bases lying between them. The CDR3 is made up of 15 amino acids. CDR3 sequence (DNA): TGTGCCAGCAGCGCCGGGACACGGAATCATAATGAGCAGTTCTTC. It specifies CASSAGTRNHNEQFF.

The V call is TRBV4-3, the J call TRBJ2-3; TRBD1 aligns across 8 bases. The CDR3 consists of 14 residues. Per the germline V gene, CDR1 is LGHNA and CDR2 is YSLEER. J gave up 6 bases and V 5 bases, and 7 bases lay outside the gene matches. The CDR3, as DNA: TGCGCCAGCAGCACAAGCGACAGGGGCGATACGCAGTATTTT. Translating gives CASSTSDRGDTQYF.

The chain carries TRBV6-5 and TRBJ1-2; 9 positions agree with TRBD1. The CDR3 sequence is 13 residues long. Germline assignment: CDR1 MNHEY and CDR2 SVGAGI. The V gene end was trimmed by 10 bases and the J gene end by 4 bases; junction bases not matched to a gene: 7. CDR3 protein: CATRTGASYGYTF. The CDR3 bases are TGTGCCACAAGGACAGGGGCCAGCTATGGCTACACCTTC.

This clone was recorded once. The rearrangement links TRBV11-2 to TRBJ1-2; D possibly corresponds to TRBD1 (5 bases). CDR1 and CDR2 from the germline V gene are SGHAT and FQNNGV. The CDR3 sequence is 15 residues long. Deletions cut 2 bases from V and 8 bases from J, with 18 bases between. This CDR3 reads CASSLIGDSQEGYTF. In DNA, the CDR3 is TGTGCCAGCAGCTTAATAGGGGACTCCCAAGAGGGCTACACCTTC. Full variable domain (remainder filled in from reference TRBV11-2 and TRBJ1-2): EAGVAQSPRYKIIEKRQSVAFWCNPISGHATLYWYQQILGQGPKLLIQFQNNGVVDDSQLPKDRFSAERLKGVDSTLKIQPAKLEDSAVYLCASSLIGDSQEGYTFGSGTRLTVV.

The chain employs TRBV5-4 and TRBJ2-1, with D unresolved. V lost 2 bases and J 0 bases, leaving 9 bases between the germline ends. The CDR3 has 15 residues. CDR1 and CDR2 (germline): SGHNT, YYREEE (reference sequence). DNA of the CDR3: TGTGCCAGCAGCTTTAGCTACTCCTCCTACAATGAGCAGTTCTTC. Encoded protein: CASSFSYSSYNEQFF. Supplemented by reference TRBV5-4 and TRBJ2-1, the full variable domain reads ETGVTQSPTHLIKTRGQQVTLRCSSQSGHNTVSWYQQALGQGPQFIFQYYREEENGRGNFPPRFSGLQFPNYSSELNVNALELDDSALYLCASSFSYSSYNEQFFGPGTRLTVL.